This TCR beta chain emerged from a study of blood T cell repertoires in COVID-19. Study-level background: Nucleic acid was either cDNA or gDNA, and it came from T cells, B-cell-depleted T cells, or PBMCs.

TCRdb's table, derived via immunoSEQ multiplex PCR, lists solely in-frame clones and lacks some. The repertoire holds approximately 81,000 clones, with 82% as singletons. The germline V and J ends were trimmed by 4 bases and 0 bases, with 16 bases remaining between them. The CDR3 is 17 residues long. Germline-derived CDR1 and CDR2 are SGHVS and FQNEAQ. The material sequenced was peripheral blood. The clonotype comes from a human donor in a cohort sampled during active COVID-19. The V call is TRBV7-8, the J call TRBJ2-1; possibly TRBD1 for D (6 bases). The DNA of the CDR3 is TGTGCCAGCAGCTCGAACAGGGCCTGGGGCTCCTACAATGAGCAGTTCTTC. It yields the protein CASSSNRAWGSYNEQFF.